This T cell receptor (beta chain) stems from a study of blood T cell repertoires in COVID-19. About the research overall: There were acute and convalescent COVID-19 samples, and they came from the United States, Italy and Spain. T cells, B-cell-depleted T cells, or PBMCs supplied cDNA or gDNA.

Original processing notes: Reference gene primer amplification gave estimated nucleated cell counts. Assay: immunoSEQ multiplex PCR; the TCRdb copy retains only in-frame clones and omits some. V, J and clone size are taken as reported in that table, and D and trimming were inferred from the DNA itself. There are roughly 230,000 clones in the sample; 65% to 85% occur only once, and about 9% lies in the top ten. V lost 9 bases, J lost 4 bases, and 13 bases lay in between. Germline V gives CDR1 LNHNV, CDR2 YYDKDF (reference sequence). The CDR3 contains 13 residues. The V gene is TRBV15, the J gene TRBJ1-5; D gene ambiguous. This TCR came from a man aged 35 to 55 with active or convalescent COVID-19. Sequencing was done on a sample of peripheral blood. Here the CDR3 DNA reads TGTGCCACAAACCGGGAGCCTAATCAGCCCCAGCATTTT. Translation gives CATNREPNQPQHF.